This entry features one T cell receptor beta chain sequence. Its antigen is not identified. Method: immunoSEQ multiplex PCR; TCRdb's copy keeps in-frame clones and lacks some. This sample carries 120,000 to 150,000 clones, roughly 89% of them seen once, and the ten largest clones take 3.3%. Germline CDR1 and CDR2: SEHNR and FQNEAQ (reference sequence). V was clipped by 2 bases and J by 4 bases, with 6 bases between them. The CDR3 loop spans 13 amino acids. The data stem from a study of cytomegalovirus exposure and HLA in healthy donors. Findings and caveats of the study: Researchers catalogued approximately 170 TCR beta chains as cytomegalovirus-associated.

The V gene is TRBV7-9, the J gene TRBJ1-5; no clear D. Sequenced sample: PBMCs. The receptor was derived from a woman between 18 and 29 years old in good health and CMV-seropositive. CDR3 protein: CASSLTENQPQHF. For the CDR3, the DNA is TGTGCCAGCAGCTTAACAGAGAATCAGCCCCAGCATTTT.